This T cell receptor (beta chain) was captured in a study of CD8+ T cells in alopecia areata. Findings of the study overall: Scalp sample sequencing also detects resident alphabeta T cells of normal skin.

RNA extraction and reverse transcription yielded cDNA as sequencing template. Using immunoSEQ multiplex PCR, the repertoire was profiled, and TCRdb retains in-frame clones only, with some absent. Seen here are tens of thousands of clones, approximately 64% observed once, and the top ten hold approximately 19%. About this clone: Its antigen is unidentified.

CDR1 is MGHRA, CDR2 YSYEKL, per germline. The CDR3 sequence is 17 residues long. This TCR came from a human donor with alopecia areata. The source material was CD8+ T cells sorted from blood, sampled at week 0. This chain links TRBV4-1 with TRBJ2-5; TRBD2 agrees at 9 bases. Matching the DNA end better, TRBJ2-7 makes the J call doubtful. The CDR3 loop reads CASSQEPSGMFGNEQYF. DNA of the CDR3: TGCGCCAGCAGCCAAGAGCCTAGCGGGATGTTTGGCAACGAGCAGTACTTC.